This TCR beta chain is from a study of Ad26.COV2.S vaccination and SARS-CoV-2 variants. Study in general: The donor was enrolled in the Ad26.COV2.S arm of the COV1001 trial.

Stated treatment: around 19 received Ad26.COV2.S at low or high dose, single or two shots; about 5 received placebo; per-sample allocation not given. Sample collection was performed on day 63 after the first vaccine or placebo injection. In the vaccine, an Ad26 vector expressed the SARS-CoV-2 spike of the Wuhan strain. Produced via immunoSEQ multiplex PCR; TCRdb's table is partial and in-frame only. In the table there are around 300,000 clones, 75% to 90% of which are singletons. Trimming pared 2 bases from V and 6 bases from J, leaving 10 bases between. The CDR3 consists of 13 residues. Germline CDR1 ENHRY, CDR2 SYGVKD.

The specimen comprised peripheral blood, sampled in a trial of Ad26.COV2.S vaccine versus placebo. This sequence was found in a person between 18 and 65 years old who received the Ad26.COV2.S COVID-19 vaccine or a placebo. The chain couples TRBV10-3 to TRBJ1-2, with D possibly being TRBD1 (6 bases). The chain's CDR3 is CAISEPGTNGYTF. The CDR3 DNA reads TGTGCCATCAGTGAGCCGGGGACAAATGGCTACACCTTC.